This T cell receptor (beta chain) was profiled in a study of cytomegalovirus exposure and HLA in healthy donors. The CDR3 is made up of 14 amino acids. The ends were cut back, 5 bases at V and 0 bases at J, with 11 bases in the middle. Per germline, CDR1 MDHEN and CDR2 SYDVKM. The validation cohort, a group of some 120 subjects, included the donors and was separate from the roughly 620-subject first cohort. TCRdb's copy holds only in-frame clones and misses some; the assay was immunoSEQ multiplex PCR. The profile shows fewer than 120,000 clones, over 75% of them singletons. This clonotype originated in a woman aged 25 to 39 in good health and CMV-seropositive. The V and J genes are TRBV28 and TRBJ2-7, with a tentative D call TRBD2 (5 bases). Sample: PBMCs. In nucleotides, the CDR3 is TGTGCCAGCAGTCGACTAAAGGGCTCCTACGAGCAGTACTTC. Protein product: CASSRLKGSYEQYF. The full variable domain, its missing parts supplied by reference TRBV28 and TRBJ2-7, is DVKVTQSSRYLVKRTGEKVFLECVQDMDHENMFWYRQDPGLGLRLIYFSYDVKMKEKGDIPEGYSVSREKKERFSLILESASTNQTSMYLCASSRLKGSYEQYFGPGTRLTVT.